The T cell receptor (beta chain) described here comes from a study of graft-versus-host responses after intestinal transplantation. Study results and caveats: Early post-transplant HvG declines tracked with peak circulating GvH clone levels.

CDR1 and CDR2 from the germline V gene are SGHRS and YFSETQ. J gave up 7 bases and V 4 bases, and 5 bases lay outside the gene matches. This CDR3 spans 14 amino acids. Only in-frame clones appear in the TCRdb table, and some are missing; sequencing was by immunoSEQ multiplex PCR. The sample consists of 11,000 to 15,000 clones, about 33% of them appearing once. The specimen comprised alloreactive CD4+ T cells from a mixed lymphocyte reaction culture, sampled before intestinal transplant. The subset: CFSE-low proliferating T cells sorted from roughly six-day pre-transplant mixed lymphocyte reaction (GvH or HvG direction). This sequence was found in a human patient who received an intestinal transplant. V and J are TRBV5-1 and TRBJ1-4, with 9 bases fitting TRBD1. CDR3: CASSRQGGPEKLFF. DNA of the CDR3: TGCGCCAGCAGCCGACAGGGGGGACCTGAAAAACTGTTTTTT.